Below are 19 T cell receptor beta chains sequenced from a single sample in a study of T cell changes during pregnancy in multiple sclerosis. Measured with immunoSEQ multiplex PCR; TCRdb has only the in-frame clones, and not every one. The table records approximately 99,000 clones, under 95% of them present only once. The sample was peripheral blood, taken after pregnancy. Receptors were obtained from a female donor with multiple sclerosis, enrolled in a pregnancy study.

V is TRBV7-9 and J is TRBJ2-1; a possible D gene is TRBD1 (7 bases). Trimming removed 5 bases from V and 1 base from J, with 18 bases in between. The CDR3 runs to 17 residues. Germline CDR1 reads SEHNR; CDR2 reads FQNEAQ (reference sequence). The CDR3 DNA sequence: TGTGCCAGCAGCCGGGGACAGACGGGAGTATCCTACAATGAGCAGTTCTTC. The encoded protein is CASSRGQTGVSYNEQFF.

This clone was observed a single time. The rearrangement links TRBV23-1 to TRBJ2-7; TRBD2 is a possible D gene (6 bases). TRBV23-1 carries the ORF label, with uncertain function. The ends were cut back, 0 bases at V and 2 bases at J, with 14 bases in the middle. The CDR3 covers 16 residues. CDR3 region: CASSQSGSGGAYEQYF. For the CDR3, the DNA is TGCGCCAGCAGTCAATCGGGTAGCGGAGGGGCCTACGAGCAGTACTTC.

The gene calls are TRBV7-9 and TRBJ2-7; D is perhaps TRBD2 (5 bases). The CDR3 loop spans 13 amino acids. With 0 bases removed from V and 7 bases from J, the gap between germline ends came to 10 bases. Germline values: CDR1 SEHNR, CDR2 FQNEAQ (reference sequence). CDR3 protein: CASSLAGVGEQYF. CDR3 DNA sequence: TGTGCCAGCAGCTTAGCGGGAGTCGGTGAGCAGTACTTC.

Here the CDR3 reads CASSTPGTGGNNEQFF. CDR3 in DNA: TGCGCCAGCAGCACACCGGGGACAGGGGGGAACAATGAGCAGTTCTTC. The genes are TRBV5-1 and TRBJ2-1; 11 positions agree with TRBD1. This CDR3 has 16 amino acids. Germline V lookup: CDR1 SGHRS, CDR2 YFSETQ. J was trimmed by 5 bases and V by 4 bases; bases with no gene match: 8.

The table lists this clone with a count of one. V is TRBV11-3 and J is TRBJ1-5, with D unclear. Trimming pared 2 bases from V and 5 bases from J, leaving 16 bases between. The CDR3 runs 16 residues. Per germline, CDR1 SGHNT and CDR2 YENEEA. This chain's CDR3 is CASSLKEGSRDQPQHF. DNA for the CDR3: TGTGCCAGCAGCTTAAAAGAAGGGAGTAGGGATCAGCCCCAGCATTTT.

The chain is built from TRBV19 and TRBJ1-1; D remains ambiguous. With 2 bases removed from V and 6 bases from J, the gap between germline ends came to 10 bases. This CDR3 spans 13 amino acids. Germline CDR1 and CDR2: LNHDA and SQIVND (reference sequence). Written as DNA, the CDR3 is TGTGCCAGTAGTATATTGGCGGGCGCTGAAGCTTTCTTT. Its translation: CASSILAGAEAFF.

The chain combines TRBV9 with TRBJ2-1; TRBD2 aligns across 13 bases. Per the germline V gene, CDR1 is SGDLS and CDR2 is YYNGEE. The junction had 0 bases not matched to a gene; V was cut back by 2 bases and J by 1 base. CDR3 length: 16 residues. DNA for the CDR3: TGTGCCAGCAGCGTGGGACTAGCGGGATCCTACAATGAGCAGTTCTTC. Translated: CASSVGLAGSYNEQFF.

This rearrangement joins TRBV25-1 to TRBJ1-1; D unresolved. Germline V gene data show CDR1 as MGHDK and CDR2 as SYGVNS. There are 14 residues in the CDR3. The V end lost 2 bases, the J end lost 1 base, and 8 bases lay between the germline ends. CDR3 nucleotides: TGTGCCAGCAGTGAACCCTATTCGAACACTGAAGCTTTCTTT. As protein: CASSEPYSNTEAFF.

The chain recombines TRBV5-1 with TRBJ1-1, with 8 positions matching TRBD1. Losses at the gene ends were 8 bases for V and 1 base for J; bases not matched to a gene: 4. Looked up from germline, CDR1 is SGHRS and CDR2 is YFSETQ. The CDR3 length is 13 residues. The CDR3 DNA reads TGCGCCAGTCGACAGGGGCCGAACACTGAAGCTTTCTTT. This sequence encodes CASRQGPNTEAFF.

V gene TRBV2 combines with J gene TRBJ2-7, with D tentatively TRBD1 (6 bases). Germline V CDR1 and CDR2: SNHLY, FYNNEI. The CDR3 contains 14 residues. Trimming cost V 7 bases and J 1 base, with 14 bases left between them. For the CDR3, the DNA is TGTGCCAGCACTGGACAGAGGGGATCCTACGAGCAGTACTTC. Protein: CASTGQRGSYEQYF.

V usage is TRBV5-4 and J usage is TRBJ1-2, with D tentatively TRBD1 (6 bases). Germline CDR1 is SGHNT and CDR2 is YYREEE (reference sequence). Between the trimmed V and J ends, which lost 3 bases and 2 bases, there was a span of 11 bases. CDR3 length: 14 amino acids. The CDR3 here is CASSSQGTNYGYTF. As DNA, the CDR3 is TGTGCCAGCAGCTCCCAGGGGACGAACTATGGCTACACCTTC.

The J gene is TRBJ1-1, the V gene TRBV2; possibly TRBD1 for D (5 bases). V was shortened by 4 bases and J by 0 bases, with 6 bases between the two germline ends. In germline, CDR1 is SNHLY, CDR2 FYNNEI. The CDR3 covers 13 residues. DNA of the CDR3: TGTGCCAGCAGTGGACAGATGAACACTGAAGCTTTCTTT. Amino acid sequence: CASSGQMNTEAFF. The complete variable domain, with remaining parts taken from reference TRBV2 and TRBJ1-1, reads EPEVTQTPSHQVTQMGQEVILRCVPISNHLYFYWYRQILGQKVEFLVSFYNNEISEKSEIFDDQFSVERPDGSNFTLKIRSTKLEDSAMYFCASSGQMNTEAFFGQGTRLTVV.

By sample fraction, this clone is medium-sized. The chain couples TRBV19 to TRBJ2-1, with a weak D call TRBD2 (5 bases). This CDR3 spans 12 amino acids. Germline CDR1 and CDR2: LNHDA and SQIVND (reference sequence). Trimming shortened V by 1 base and J by 10 bases, and 8 bases separated the two germline ends. The CDR3 loop reads CASSIGWEEQFF. In DNA, the CDR3 is TGTGCCAGTAGTATAGGCTGGGAGGAGCAGTTCTTC.

The chain carries TRBV28 and TRBJ2-3; unclear D gene. Germline V gene data show CDR1 as MDHEN and CDR2 as SYDVKM. The CDR3 length is 13 residues. Trimming shortened V by 8 bases and J by 2 bases, and 11 bases separated the two germline ends. The CDR3 nucleotides read TGTGCCAGCCGGAAACAGCCCACAGATACGCAGTATTTT. Encoded protein: CASRKQPTDTQYF. Full variable domain (outside the CDR3, taken from reference TRBV28 and TRBJ2-3): DVKVTQSSRYLVKRTGEKVFLECVQDMDHENMFWYRQDPGLGLRLIYFSYDVKMKEKGDIPEGYSVSREKKERFSLILESASTNQTSMYLCASRKQPTDTQYFGPGTRLTVL.

This chain joins TRBV7-6 and TRBJ1-3; 9 positions match TRBD1. CDR1 and CDR2 from the germline V gene are SGHVS and FNYEAQ. J was trimmed by 3 bases and V by 5 bases; bases with no gene match: 5. This CDR3 is built from 15 residues. CDR3 protein: CASSGRQGGGNTIYF. The CDR3 region has the DNA TGTGCCAGCAGCGGAAGACAGGGGGGTGGAAACACCATATATTTT.

Only one count was recorded for this clone. The chain uses TRBV4-1 and TRBJ1-2, with 7 bases identical to TRBD1. The CDR3 loop spans 18 amino acids. V shed 0 bases, J shed 3 bases, and the junction held 13 bases outside the gene matches. Germline V lookup: CDR1 MGHRA, CDR2 YSYEKL. The CDR3 nucleotides are TGCGCCAGCAGCCAAGATTACCGGACAGGAAGCAATCACTATGGCTACACCTTC. This translates into CASSQDYRTGSNHYGYTF.

The chain couples TRBV28 to TRBJ2-6; the match to TRBD2 covers 11 bases. J was trimmed by 2 bases and V by 3 bases; bases with no gene match: 3. Germline V gives CDR1 MDHEN, CDR2 SYDVKM. The CDR3 contains 17 residues. The CDR3: CASSLDSGRAGANVLTF. The CDR3 coding sequence is TGTGCCAGCAGTTTGGATAGCGGGAGGGCTGGGGCCAACGTCCTGACTTTC. Full variable domain (rest looked up from reference TRBV28 and TRBJ2-6): DVKVTQSSRYLVKRTGEKVFLECVQDMDHENMFWYRQDPGLGLRLIYFSYDVKMKEKGDIPEGYSVSREKKERFSLILESASTNQTSMYLCASSLDSGRAGANVLTFGAGSRLTVL.

The rearrangement uses TRBV4-2 and TRBJ2-1; perhaps TRBD2 as D (8 bases). This CDR3 has 16 residues. Trimming took 4 bases from V and 5 from J, leaving 18 bases between them. Germline assignment: CDR1 LGHNA and CDR2 YNFKEQ. CDR3 nucleotides: TGTGCCAGCAGCCCACAGGGGCTAGCGGGTAACAATGAGCAGTTCTTC. Protein product: CASSPQGLAGNNEQFF.

The V gene is TRBV5-1, the J gene TRBJ2-5; TRBD1 agrees at 7 bases. The CDR3 loop spans 16 amino acids. Trimming cost V 4 bases and J 0 bases; bases outside gene matches: 9. The germline CDR1 and CDR2 sequences are SGHRS and YFSETQ. The CDR3: CASSKPPGQYQETQYF. The DNA for the CDR3 is TGCGCCAGCAGCAAACCTCCGGGACAGTACCAAGAGACCCAGTACTTC.